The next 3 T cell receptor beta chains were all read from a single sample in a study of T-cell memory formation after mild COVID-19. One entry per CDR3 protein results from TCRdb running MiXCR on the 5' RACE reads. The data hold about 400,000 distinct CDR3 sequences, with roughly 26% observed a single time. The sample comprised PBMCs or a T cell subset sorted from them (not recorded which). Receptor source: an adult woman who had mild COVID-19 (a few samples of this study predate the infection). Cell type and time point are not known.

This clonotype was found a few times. The CDR3 DNA follows: TGTGCCAGCAGCTCGAGGGGGGAGTCCTACAATGAGCAGTTCTTC. The encoded protein is CASSSRGESYNEQFF. The chain is built from TRBV9 and TRBJ2-1, with D perhaps given as TRBD1 or TRBD2 (6 bases each). The CDR3 has 15 amino acids. Germline CDR1 SGDLS, CDR2 YYNGEE. V was trimmed by 4 bases and J by 1 base, leaving 12 bases between them.

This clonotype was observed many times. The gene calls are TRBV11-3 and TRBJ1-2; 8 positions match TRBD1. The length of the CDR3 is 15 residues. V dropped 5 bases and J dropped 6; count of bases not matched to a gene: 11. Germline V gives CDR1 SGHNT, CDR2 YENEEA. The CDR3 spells CASSPREAGGHGYTF. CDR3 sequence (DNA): TGTGCCAGCAGCCCTAGAGAGGCAGGGGGCCATGGCTACACCTTC.

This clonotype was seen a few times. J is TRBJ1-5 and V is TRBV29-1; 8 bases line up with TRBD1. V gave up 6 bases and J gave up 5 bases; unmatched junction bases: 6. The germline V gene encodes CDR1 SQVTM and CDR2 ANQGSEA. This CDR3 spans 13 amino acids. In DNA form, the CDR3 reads TGCAGCGTCGCTGCAGGGGGCGATCAGCCCCAGCATTTT. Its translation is CSVAAGGDQPQHF. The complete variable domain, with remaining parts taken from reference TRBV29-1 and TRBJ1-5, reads SAVISQKPSRDICQRGTSLTIQCQVDSQVTMMFWYRQQPGQSLTLIATANQGSEATYESGFVIDKFPISRPNLTFSTLTVSNMSPEDSSIYLCSVAAGGDQPQHFGDGTRLSIL.